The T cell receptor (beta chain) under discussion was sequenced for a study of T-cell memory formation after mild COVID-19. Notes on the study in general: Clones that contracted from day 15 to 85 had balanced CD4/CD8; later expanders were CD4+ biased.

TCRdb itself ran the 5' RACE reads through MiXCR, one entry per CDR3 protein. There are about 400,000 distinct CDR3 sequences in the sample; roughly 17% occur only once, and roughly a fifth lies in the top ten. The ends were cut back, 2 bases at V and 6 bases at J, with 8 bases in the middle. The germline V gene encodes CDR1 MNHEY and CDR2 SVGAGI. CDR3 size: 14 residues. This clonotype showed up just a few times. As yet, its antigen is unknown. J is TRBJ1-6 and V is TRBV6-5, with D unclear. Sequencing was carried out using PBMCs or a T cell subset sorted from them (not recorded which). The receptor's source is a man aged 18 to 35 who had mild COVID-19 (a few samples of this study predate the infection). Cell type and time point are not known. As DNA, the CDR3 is TGTGCCAGCAGTTACGGAAGGCGTAATTCACCCCTCCACTTT. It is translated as CASSYGRRNSPLHF.